Listed here are 5 T cell receptor beta chains from one sample, sequenced in a study of beta chain features in type 1 diabetes. Whole-study findings and limits: A moderate, significant TCRB CDR3 shortening appeared in type 1 diabetes across four CD4+ subsets.

Expressed TCRB transcripts were sequenced, since all the RNA that had been isolated was reverse transcribed. Assay used: immunoSEQ multiplex PCR; TCRdb lists only in-frame clones, some missing. The sample contains roughly 160,000 clones, approximately 8.1% of which appear only once. Antigens for these TCRs are unknown. The sample comprised central memory CD4+ T cells from blood. These receptors came from a man in his late teens or twenties with type 1 diabetes.

This clone was found once. Relative to the germline gene, one junction end is altered; a read error may explain this. This chain connects TRBV5-6 to TRBJ2-1; no clear D. This CDR3 is built from 15 residues. From germline, CDR1 is SGHDT and CDR2 YYEEEE. The CDR3 nucleotides are TGTACCAGCAAGGAGAAGTTAAACTCCTACAATGAGCAGTTCTTC. Amino acids: CTSKEKLNSYNEQFF.

The V and J genes are TRBV11-2 and TRBJ1-1; a possible D gene is TRBD1 (5 bases). The CDR3 is 13 residues long. Germline CDR1 reads SGHAT; CDR2 reads FQNNGV. V dropped 5 bases and J dropped 8 bases, with 15 bases sitting between them. CDR3 DNA: TGTGCCAGCAGCCTGGAAAGGGGACTGGAAGCTTTCTTT. Protein sequence: CASSLERGLEAFF.

This clone was seen once. Other DNA sequences within the sample encode an identical CDR3. The DNA for the CDR3 is TGCGCCAGCAGCCTTGGTAGAGATACGCAGTATTTT. This sequence encodes CASSLGRDTQYF. The chain is built from TRBV5-1 and TRBJ2-3; the D is unclear. Germline V gene lookup returns CDR1 SGHRS and CDR2 YFSETQ. V was cut by 4 bases and J by 5 bases, with 8 bases left in between. There are 12 residues in the CDR3.

This clone turned up a few times. The DNA of the CDR3 is TGTGCCAGCAGCTTAGGGATTCTAGCGGGGGGCTACTACAATGAGCAGTTCTTC. Encoded protein: CASSLGILAGGYYNEQFF. This chain connects TRBV11-2 to TRBJ2-1; 11 bases agree with TRBD2. V lost 1 base, J lost 3 bases, and 8 bases stayed unmatched. This CDR3 spans 18 amino acids. CDR1 SGHAT and CDR2 FQNNGV come from the germline V gene. The variable domain in full, completed from reference TRBV11-2 and TRBJ2-1, reads EAGVAQSPRYKIIEKRQSVAFWCNPISGHATLYWYQQILGQGPKLLIQFQNNGVVDDSQLPKDRFSAERLKGVDSTLKIQPAKLEDSAVYLCASSLGILAGGYYNEQFFGPGTRLTVL.

The chain couples TRBV5-1 to TRBJ1-2; D not resolved. This CDR3 contains 12 residues. Trimming removed 2 bases at V and 6 bases at J, with 8 bases between. Germline CDR1 SGHRS, CDR2 YFSETQ. The CDR3 DNA sequence: TGCGCCAGCAGCTTATCGGGGAATGGCTACACCTTC. Amino acid sequence: CASSLSGNGYTF.